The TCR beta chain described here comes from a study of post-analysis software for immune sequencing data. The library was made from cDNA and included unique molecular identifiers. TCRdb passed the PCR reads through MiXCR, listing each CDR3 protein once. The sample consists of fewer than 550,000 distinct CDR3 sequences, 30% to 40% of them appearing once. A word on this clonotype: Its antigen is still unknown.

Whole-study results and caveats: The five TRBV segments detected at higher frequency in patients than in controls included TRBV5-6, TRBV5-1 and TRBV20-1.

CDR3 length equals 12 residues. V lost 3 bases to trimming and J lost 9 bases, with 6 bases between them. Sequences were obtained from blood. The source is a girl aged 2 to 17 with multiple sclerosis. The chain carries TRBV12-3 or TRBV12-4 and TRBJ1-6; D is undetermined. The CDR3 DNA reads TGTGCCAGCAGTTTCTCGGGTTCACCCCTCCACTTT. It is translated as CASSFSGSPLHF.